This T cell receptor (beta chain) came from a study of cytomegalovirus exposure and HLA in healthy donors. Study summary: Genotyping showed roughly 76% of fewer than 500 donors falling in the Caucasian-associated ancestry cluster. Findings and caveats of the study: Cytomegalovirus association was listed for 164 TCR beta chains.

The CDR3 consists of 13 residues. CDR1 is MNHEY, CDR2 SVGAGI, per germline. V lost 8 bases and J lost 1; bases outside the gene matches: 4. This clone was counted between two and nine times. The antigen is unknown. Amplification used 60 Vbeta primers and 13 Jbeta primers. Produced via immunoSEQ multiplex PCR; TCRdb's table is partial and in-frame only. The sample carries approximately 140,000 clones, roughly 87% recorded once. This TCR was recovered from a middle-aged woman in good health and CMV-seronegative. Sequenced sample: PBMCs. The V gene is TRBV6-5, the J gene TRBJ1-1; 7 bases align to TRBD1. The CDR3 reads CASRRGKNTEAFF. The DNA of the CDR3 is TGTGCCAGCCGCAGGGGGAAGAACACTGAAGCTTTCTTT.